These 29 T cell receptor beta chains were all obtained from the same sample, sequenced in a study of blood T cell repertoires in COVID-19. The protocol was immunoSEQ multiplex PCR, while the TCRdb copy is restricted to in-frame clones and leaves out a portion. The sample carries about 190,000 clones, approximately 86% recorded once. Specimen: peripheral blood. The source is a man aged 25-40 years with acute or convalescent COVID-19.

V usage is TRBV6-5 and J usage is TRBJ2-7, with D possibly TRBD1 on 6 matching bases. The CDR3 is made up of 14 amino acids. Trimming cost V 8 bases and J 4 bases, with 18 bases left between them. Looked up from germline, CDR1 is MNHEY and CDR2 is SVGAGI. Written as DNA, the CDR3 is TGTGCCAGCCGAGGGACAAGGGGTCGGTACGAGCAGTACTTC. It codes for CASRGTRGRYEQYF.

This chain joins TRBV4-1 and TRBJ1-3; the D is unclear. The length of the CDR3 is 18 residues. V was shortened by 1 base and J by 2 bases, with 18 bases between the two germline ends. CDR1 and CDR2 from the germline V gene are MGHRA and YSYEKL. The CDR3 sequence is CASSQVPPTMKAGNTIYF. The CDR3 DNA is TGCGCCAGCAGCCAAGTACCCCCCACTATGAAGGCTGGAAACACCATATATTTT.

The CDR3 coding sequence is TGTGCCAGCAGCCAAGCGCTCAGTTATGGCTACACCTTC. As protein: CASSQALSYGYTF. The rearrangement links TRBV3-1 (or the pseudogene TRBV3-2) to TRBJ1-2; D is unclear. The CDR3 has 13 residues. Trimming removed 1 base from V and 5 bases from J, with 8 bases in between. Germline lookup yields CDR1 LGHDT and CDR2 YNNKEL (reference sequence).

In this sample, this clone turned up once. The V call is TRBV12-3 or TRBV12-4, the J call TRBJ2-3, with unresolved D. Trimming left V 6 bases short and J 5 bases short, with 12 bases between. The CDR3 runs 13 residues. The CDR3 region is CASSPGQKDTQYF. The CDR3 DNA is TGTGCCAGCAGCCCCGGTCAAAAAGATACGCAGTATTTT.

This clone was found once. The chain joins TRBV6-1 to TRBJ2-3, with 13 positions matching TRBD2. The germline gives CDR1 MNHNS, CDR2 SASEGT. The V and J ends lost 2 bases and 6 bases, in that order; junction bases with no gene match: 11. The CDR3 totals 18 residues. CDR3 sequence (DNA): TGTGCCAGCAGTGAAACCCGGACTAGCGGGAGTGGTTGGGATACGCAGTATTTT. Encoded protein: CASSETRTSGSGWDTQYF.

The chain recombines TRBV29-1 with TRBJ1-1; unclear D gene. The CDR3 has 12 residues. Per germline, CDR1 SQVTM and CDR2 ANQGSEA. V shed 7 bases and J shed 0 bases, with 9 bases lying between them. CDR3 sequence: CSAGDLNTEAFF. The CDR3 DNA reads as TGCAGCGCCGGGGATTTGAACACTGAAGCTTTCTTT.

The genes are TRBV28 and TRBJ1-5; unclear D gene. The CDR3 covers 12 residues. Germline assignment: CDR1 MDHEN and CDR2 SYDVKM. Trimming stripped 6 bases from V and 7 bases from J, with 10 bases between. The CDR3 is CASSPRRQPQHF. CDR3 DNA: TGTGCCAGCAGCCCACGGCGGCAGCCCCAGCATTTT.

V gene TRBV28 combines with J gene TRBJ1-6; D is undetermined. In germline, CDR1 is MDHEN, CDR2 SYDVKM. The CDR3 totals 16 residues. Trimming took 2 bases from V and 0 from J, leaving 8 bases between them. The CDR3: CASSLPRSSYNSPLHF. DNA for the CDR3: TGTGCCAGCAGTTTACCAAGGAGCTCCTATAATTCACCCCTCCACTTT.

This chain joins TRBV5-6 and TRBJ1-3, with D hard to call. The CDR3 loop spans 14 amino acids. V lost 5 bases, J lost 0 bases, and 9 bases lay in between. Germline assignment: CDR1 SGHDT and CDR2 YYEEEE. As DNA, the CDR3 is TGTGCCAGCAGACCCCGGGGCTCTGGAAACACCATATATTTT. Translated, it gives CASRPRGSGNTIYF. The entire variable domain, with the rest obtained from reference TRBV5-6 and TRBJ1-3, is as follows: DAGVTQSPTHLIKTRGQQVTLRCSPKSGHDTVSWYQQALGQGPQFIFQYYEEEERQRGNFPDRFSGHQFPNYSSELNVNALLLGDSALYLCASRPRGSGNTIYFGEGSWLTVV.

The chain links TRBV5-4 to TRBJ2-1; a weak D match, TRBD1 (6 bases). CDR3 size: 14 residues. Germline loops: CDR1 SGHNT, CDR2 YYREEE (reference sequence). V was trimmed by 3 bases and J by 4 bases, leaving 11 bases between them. CDR3 region: CASSYQDRYNEQFF. The CDR3 DNA reads TGTGCCAGCAGCTACCAGGACAGATACAATGAGCAGTTCTTC.

The CDR3 loop is CASSDGAPGSPLHF. The CDR3 nucleotides read TGTGCCAGCAGTGACGGTGCCCCAGGTTCACCCCTCCACTTT. This chain connects TRBV25-1 to TRBJ1-6; D remains ambiguous. Trimming removed 3 bases from V and 9 bases from J, with 12 bases in between. The CDR3 has 14 residues. The germline V gene has CDR1 MGHDK and CDR2 SYGVNS.

The rearrangement joins TRBV2 to TRBJ1-2; D remains unclear. Germline V gene sequence: CDR1 SNHLY, CDR2 FYNNEI. V lost 3 bases and J 2 bases, leaving 13 bases between the germline ends. CDR3 length: 15 amino acids. CDR3 in DNA: TGTGCCAGCAGTGAGGGGAGCCTAACAAACTATGGCTACACCTTC. Translated: CASSEGSLTNYGYTF.

The V call is TRBV6-7, the J call TRBJ1-5, with TRBD1 matching over 8 bases. TRBV6-7 is noted as an ORF with a role that remains uncertain. V dropped 5 bases and J dropped 4; count of bases not matched to a gene: 4. This CDR3 comprises 14 residues. CDR3 residues: CASSPDRGNQPQHF. The CDR3, as DNA: TGTGCCAGCAGTCCCGACAGGGGTAATCAGCCCCAGCATTTT.

The gene calls are TRBV5-1 and TRBJ2-1; D unclear. V gave up 4 bases and J gave up 3 bases, with 8 bases separating them. The CDR3 has 13 residues. Germline assignment: CDR1 SGHRS and CDR2 YFSETQ. Here the CDR3 reads CASSLKDYNEQFF. CDR3 nucleotide sequence: TGCGCCAGCAGCCTAAAAGACTACAATGAGCAGTTCTTC.

Details on this clone: Additional DNA sequences in this sample encode the identical CDR3. V is TRBV9 and J is TRBJ1-6; TRBD1 matches at 7 bases. Germline CDR1 SGDLS, CDR2 YYNGEE. The CDR3 extends over 15 amino acids. The V and J ends lost 4 bases and 3 bases, in that order; junction bases with no gene match: 4. The CDR3 DNA reads TGTGCCAGCAGCTCGGGGGACAGCTATAATTCACCCCTCCACTTT. Translated: CASSSGDSYNSPLHF.

This clone was seen more than once but under ten times. V usage is TRBV4-2 and J usage is TRBJ2-7; D gene ambiguous. This CDR3 has 13 residues. V lost 5 bases and J lost 6, with 14 bases in between. CDR1 and CDR2 from the germline V gene are LGHNA and YNFKEQ. The CDR3 loop is CASSSLAASEQYF. CDR3 coding DNA: TGTGCCAGCAGCTCCCTGGCGGCGAGCGAGCAGTACTTC.

This chain connects TRBV5-5 to TRBJ2-3; D is uncertain. The CDR3 is 14 amino acids. Germline V lookup: CDR1 SGHKS, CDR2 YYEKEE (reference sequence). V shed 4 bases and J shed 0 bases, with 9 bases lying between them. DNA for the CDR3: TGTGCCAGCAGCCTCTATCATAGCACAGATACGCAGTATTTT. This sequence encodes CASSLYHSTDTQYF.

This chain connects TRBV28 to TRBJ2-7; TRBD1 agrees at 11 bases. V lost 7 bases to trimming and J lost 3 bases; unmatched junction nucleotides: 8. CDR3 length equals 15 residues. Germline assignment: CDR1 MDHEN and CDR2 SYDVKM. The CDR3 region has the DNA TGTGCCAGCAAATCCTCCGGGACAGGGGGCTACGAGCAGTACTTC. Its translation is CASKSSGTGGYEQYF.

V gene TRBV20-1 combines with J gene TRBJ1-2, with 7 bases that match TRBD1. The V gene's germline CDR1 is DFQATT and CDR2 SNEGSKA (reference sequence). CDR3 length: 13 residues. V gave up 3 bases and J gave up 9 bases; unmatched junction bases: 10. For the CDR3, the DNA is TGCAGTGCTAGTCCTGAGAACAGGGGTAGCTACACCTTC. Translated: CSASPENRGSYTF.

The CDR3 nucleotides read TGTGCCAGCAGCTTACCGGGACTGGGGAAGTCCGGGGAGCTGTTTTTT. Protein product: CASSLPGLGKSGELFF. This chain connects TRBV7-8 to TRBJ2-2, with a weak D call TRBD2 (6 bases). This CDR3 has 16 amino acids. Germline V lookup: CDR1 SGHVS, CDR2 FQNEAQ. V was cut by 2 bases and J by 6 bases, with 16 bases left in between. Drawing the rest from reference TRBV7-8 and TRBJ2-2, the complete variable domain is GAGVSQSPRYKVAKRGQDVALRCDPISGHVSLFWYQQALGQGPEFLTYFQNEAQLDKSGLPSDRFFAERPEGSVSTLKIQRTQQEDSAVYLCASSLPGLGKSGELFFGEGSRLTVL.

This chain joins TRBV19 and TRBJ1-4, with D unclear. The CDR3 sequence is 15 residues long. Germline CDR1 and CDR2: LNHDA and SQIVND (reference sequence). The V end lost 5 bases, the J end lost 5 bases, and 15 bases lay between the germline ends. Written as DNA, the CDR3 is TGTGCCAGTAGTGCCGCAGGACGGGAGAATGAAAAACTGTTTTTT. The encoded protein is CASSAAGRENEKLFF.

The V gene is TRBV27, the J gene TRBJ2-5; 7 bases align to TRBD2. This CDR3 spans 13 amino acids. Germline values: CDR1 MNHEY, CDR2 SMNVEV (reference sequence). V shed 4 bases and J 4 bases; nucleotides not matched to a gene: 3. Here the CDR3 reads CASSSAGRETQYF. CDR3 coding DNA: TGTGCCAGCAGTTCAGCGGGACGAGAGACCCAGTACTTC.

This clone was detected ten times or more. The genes are TRBV7-8 and TRBJ1-5, with D possibly matching TRBD1 (6 bases). The germline V gene encodes CDR1 SGHVS and CDR2 FQNEAQ. Trimming left V 5 bases short and J 1 base short, with 15 bases between. The CDR3 length is 16 residues. Here the CDR3 reads CASSPRGLGSNQPQHF. For the CDR3, the DNA is TGTGCCAGCAGCCCCAGGGGTTTGGGGAGCAATCAGCCCCAGCATTTT.

The chain carries TRBV5-5 and TRBJ1-6; 7 nucleotides align to TRBD1. The CDR3 runs 14 residues. In germline, CDR1 is SGHKS, CDR2 YYEKEE (reference sequence). V lost 6 bases, J lost 6 bases, and 6 bases stayed unmatched. The CDR3, as DNA: TGTGCCAGCACCGGGGACAGAATTAATTCACCCCTCCACTTT. This sequence encodes CASTGDRINSPLHF.

The chain has TRBV9 and TRBJ1-1, with D perhaps TRBD1 (6 bases). V was trimmed by 0 bases and J by 11 bases, leaving 14 bases between them. CDR1 is SGDLS and CDR2 is YYNGEE in the germline V gene. The CDR3 sequence is 13 residues long. The CDR3 spells CASSVVEQGDAFF. The DNA of the CDR3 is TGTGCCAGCAGCGTAGTGGAACAGGGCGACGCTTTCTTT.

The chain links TRBV5-1 to TRBJ1-6; D gene ambiguous. Trimming took off 4 bases at V and 11 bases at J, with 16 bases between the two ends. CDR1 is SGHRS and CDR2 is YFSETQ in the germline V gene. There are 14 residues in the CDR3. The DNA for the CDR3 is TGCGCCAGCAGCCTTGGGAGTGTGGGAGCACCCCTCCACTTT. Its protein product is CASSLGSVGAPLHF.

The chain combines TRBV28 with TRBJ2-5, with 13 bases that match TRBD2. The CDR3 is 17 residues long. V dropped 5 bases and J dropped 1; count of bases not matched to a gene: 7. Germline lookup yields CDR1 MDHEN and CDR2 SYDVKM. The CDR3 DNA is TGTGCCAGCAGTCTCCCACTAGCGGGGGGGACCCAAGAGACCCAGTACTTC. Protein product: CASSLPLAGGTQETQYF.

The CDR3 coding sequence is TGTGCCAGCAGTCCGCTAGCGCCCGCCTACGAGCAGTACTTC. Translated, it gives CASSPLAPAYEQYF. The rearrangement links TRBV28 to TRBJ2-7, with D tentatively TRBD2 (6 bases). Germline V gene lookup returns CDR1 MDHEN and CDR2 SYDVKM. CDR3 size: 14 residues. Trimming shortened V by 5 bases and J by 2 bases, and 13 bases separated the two germline ends.

The chain uses TRBV28 and TRBJ2-1; D may be TRBD2 (5 bases). The V gene's germline CDR1 is MDHEN and CDR2 SYDVKM. The V and J ends lost 4 bases and 7 bases respectively, with 17 bases between them. The CDR3 has 15 amino acids. CDR3 in amino acids: CASSSGGPLRNEQFF. For the CDR3, the DNA is TGTGCCAGCAGTTCGGGCGGGCCCTTACGGAATGAGCAGTTCTTC.